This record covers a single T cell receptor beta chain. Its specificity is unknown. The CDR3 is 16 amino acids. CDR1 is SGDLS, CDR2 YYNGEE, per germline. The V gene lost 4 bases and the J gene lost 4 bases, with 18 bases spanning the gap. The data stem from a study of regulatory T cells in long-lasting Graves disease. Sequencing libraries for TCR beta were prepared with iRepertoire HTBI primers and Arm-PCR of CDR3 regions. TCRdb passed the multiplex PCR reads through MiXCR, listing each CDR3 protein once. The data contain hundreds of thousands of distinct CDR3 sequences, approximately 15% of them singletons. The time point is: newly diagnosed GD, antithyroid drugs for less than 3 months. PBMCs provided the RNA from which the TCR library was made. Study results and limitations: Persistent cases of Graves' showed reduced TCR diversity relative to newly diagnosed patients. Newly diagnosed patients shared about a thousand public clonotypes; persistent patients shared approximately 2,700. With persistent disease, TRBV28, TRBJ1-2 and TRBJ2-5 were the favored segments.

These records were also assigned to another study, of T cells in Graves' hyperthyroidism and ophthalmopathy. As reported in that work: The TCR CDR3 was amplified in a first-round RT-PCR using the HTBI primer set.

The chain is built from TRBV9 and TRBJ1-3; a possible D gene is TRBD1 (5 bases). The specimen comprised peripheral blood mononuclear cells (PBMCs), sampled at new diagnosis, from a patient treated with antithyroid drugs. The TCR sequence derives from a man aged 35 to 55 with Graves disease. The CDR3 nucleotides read TGTGCCAGCAGCTCAACCCCGGGACCTCCAGGAAACACCATATATTTT. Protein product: CASSSTPGPPGNTIYF.